This TCR beta chain emerged from a study of long-term antiretroviral therapy in people with HIV. Version v3.0 of the immunoSEQ assay ran at survey level. Assay: immunoSEQ multiplex PCR; the TCRdb copy retains only in-frame clones and omits some. The table records around 25,000 clones, 85% of them present only once. The material was unsorted PBMCs, obtained 2.3 years after starting antiretroviral therapy. This receptor was identified in a middle-aged man with HIV.

The CDR3 DNA reads as TGTGCCAGCAGCTTAGTGGCGGGGGGAGGCAATGAGCAGTTCTTC. Amino acids: CASSLVAGGGNEQFF. The chain combines TRBV7-8 with TRBJ2-1, with 8 bases fitting TRBD2. The CDR3 is 15 residues long. CDR1 is SGHVS and CDR2 is FQNEAQ in the germline V gene. V lost 1 base, J lost 6 bases, and 5 bases stayed unmatched.